A single sample is the source of the 4 T cell receptor beta chains below, sequenced in a study of cytomegalovirus exposure and HLA in healthy donors. Researchers ran the PCR with 60 Vbeta and 13 Jbeta primers. Measured with immunoSEQ multiplex PCR; TCRdb has only the in-frame clones, and not every one. The sample contains 150,000 to 200,000 clones, approximately 79% of which appear only once. The sequenced sample consisted of PBMCs. The receptor set was obtained from a male donor in good health and CMV-seronegative.

This sequence joins TRBV6-5 and TRBJ2-5; 14 bases are a match to TRBD2. Germline CDR1 is MNHEY and CDR2 is SVGAGI. The V gene end was trimmed by 5 bases and the J gene end by 5 bases; junction bases not matched to a gene: 4. This CDR3 contains 15 residues. The CDR3, as DNA: TGTGCCAGCAGTCGACTAGCGGGGGGGCTGGAGACCCAGTACTTC. Its translation is CASSRLAGGLETQYF.

The chain uses TRBV5-4 and TRBJ1-4; 9 bases align to TRBD1. The CDR3 extends over 15 amino acids. Germline V gives CDR1 SGHNT, CDR2 YYREEE (reference sequence). The ends lost 4 bases at V and 5 bases at J; junction bases unmatched: 6. The CDR3 DNA sequence: TGTGCCAGCAGCCGGGGACAGGGAAGAAATGAAAAACTGTTTTTT. This sequence encodes CASSRGQGRNEKLFF.

The gene calls are TRBV6-6 and TRBJ1-2; 7 nucleotides match TRBD1. Trimming took 6 bases from V and 4 from J; bases not matched to a gene: 5. CDR1 is MNHNY, CDR2 SVGAGI, per germline (reference sequence). The CDR3 is 13 residues long. DNA of the CDR3: TGTGCCAGCAGGAGACAGGGTCGCTATGGCTACACCTTC. This translates into CASRRQGRYGYTF.

The chain has TRBV10-1 and TRBJ1-1; no definite D call. Trimming took off 8 bases at V and 5 bases at J, with 18 bases between the two ends. In germline, CDR1 is WNHNN, CDR2 SYGVQD (reference sequence). This CDR3 comprises 14 residues. For the CDR3, the DNA is TGCGCCAGCCTCGGGGAGGGAGTGACGACTGAAGCTTTCTTT. It is translated as CASLGEGVTTEAFF.